Sequencing of this TCR beta chain was carried out in a study of PD-L1 blockade in urothelial cancer. Study-wide context: Analyses used blood from 3 weeks (second dose) and 6 weeks after treatment start.

This clone was picked up one time. As for time point: pretreatment peripheral blood. Each PCR had synthetic TCR analog templates added to it as a spike-in. Here immunoSEQ multiplex PCR was the method, and the copy in TCRdb shows in-frame clones only, minus some. The sample gives 85,000 to 95,000 clones, approximately 88% of which show up once; around 1% is in the top ten. The CDR3 sequence is 18 residues long. Germline lookup yields CDR1 SGHRS and CDR2 YFSETQ. Germline trimming cut 4 bases from V and 4 bases from J; bases unmatched to any gene: 13. The sequences come from PBMCs, collected around atezolizumab (anti-PD-L1) treatment. The TCR was taken from a woman of 80 years or more with urothelial cancer. This chain connects TRBV5-1 to TRBJ1-3, with 11 bases matching TRBD1. As DNA, the CDR3 is TGCGCCAGCAGCCCTTGGACAGGGGGCATTTTGGAAGGAAACACCATATATTTT. It specifies CASSPWTGGILEGNTIYF. Drawing the rest from reference TRBV5-1 and TRBJ1-3, the complete variable domain is KAGVTQTPRYLIKTRGQQVTLSCSPISGHRSVSWYQQTPGQGLQFLFEYFSETQRNKGNFPGRFSGRQFSNSRSEMNVSTLELGDSALYLCASSPWTGGILEGNTIYFGEGSWLTVV.